This entry describes one TCR beta chain. The CDR3 spans 13 residues. With 1 base removed from V and 4 bases from J, the gap between germline ends came to 7 bases. Study members were between about 18 and 95 years old and lived in around 24 US regions. Researchers sorted participants into cohorts using their self-reported clinical history. Profiling relied on immunoSEQ multiplex PCR, and the TCRdb table lists in-frame clones only, not all of them. The sample shows approximately 150,000 clones, 70% to 90% of them seen only once. The sample belongs to a study of blood T cell repertoires in COVID-19. The TCR originated in a woman aged 50 to 60 with acute COVID-19. The sample comprised PBMCs or T cells enriched from blood (not recorded which). The chain combines TRBV12-3 or TRBV12-4 with TRBJ1-2; no firm D call. CDR3 DNA: TGTGCCAGCAGTTTAGAACAGACCTATGGCTACACCTTC. It yields the protein CASSLEQTYGYTF.